The next 29 T cell receptor beta chains were all read from a single sample in a study of cytomegalovirus exposure and HLA in healthy donors. The PCR had 60 Vbeta and 13 Jbeta primers. Clones were read by immunoSEQ multiplex PCR, and TCRdb kept only the in-frame ones, dropping some. The sample includes 130,000 or so clones. The specimen was PBMCs. These TCRs come from a woman between 40 and 50 years old in good health and CMV-seronegative.

The chain has TRBV19 and TRBJ2-1; 11 bases align to TRBD2. CDR1 and CDR2 from the germline V gene are LNHDA and SQIVND (reference sequence). V lost 5 bases and J lost 9; bases outside the gene matches: 6. The CDR3 is 14 residues long. The DNA for the CDR3 is TGTGCCAGTAGTCGACTAGCGGGGACTAGTGAGCAGTTCTTC. It encodes CASSRLAGTSEQFF. The whole variable domain, remainder taken from reference TRBV19 and TRBJ2-1, is DGGITQSPKYLFRKEGQNVTLSCEQNLNHDAMYWYRQDPGQGLRLIYYSQIVNDFQKGDIAEGYSVSREKKESFPLTVTSAQKNPTAFYLCASSRLAGTSEQFFGPGTRLTVL.

The chain combines TRBV10-3 with TRBJ2-3, with 7 bases lining up with TRBD2. This CDR3 is 15 amino acids long. V lost 4 bases and J lost 0; bases outside the gene matches: 4. The V gene's germline CDR1 is ENHRY and CDR2 SYGVKD. DNA of the CDR3: TGTGCCATCAGTGCGGCCGGGGGGAGCACAGATACGCAGTATTTT. It yields the protein CAISAAGGSTDTQYF.

The chain joins TRBV9 to TRBJ2-3; possibly TRBD2 for D (6 bases). Per germline, CDR1 SGDLS and CDR2 YYNGEE. The CDR3 runs 15 residues. V was cut by 3 bases and J by 1 base, with 12 bases left in between. Here the CDR3 reads CASSARGDGTDTQYF. In nucleotides, the CDR3 is TGTGCCAGCAGCGCCCGCGGGGATGGCACAGATACGCAGTATTTT.

The chain couples TRBV4-3 to TRBJ2-5; 7 positions match TRBD1. Per the germline V gene, CDR1 is LGHNA and CDR2 is YSLEER. V lost 0 bases and J lost 5; bases outside the gene matches: 6. The CDR3 is 15 amino acids. The CDR3 DNA sequence: TGCGCCAGCAGCCAAGACGGGACAGAAGGGGAGACCCAGTACTTC. Protein product: CASSQDGTEGETQYF.

This rearrangement joins TRBV27 to TRBJ2-1; D is possibly TRBD2 (5 bases). This CDR3 has 13 amino acids. Germline loops: CDR1 MNHEY, CDR2 SMNVEV (reference sequence). In DNA, the CDR3 is TGTCTCGCGGGTGGGAGCTCCTACAATGAGCAGTTCTTC. It encodes CLAGGSSYNEQFF.

This chain links TRBV19 with TRBJ1-2; 8 nucleotides agree with TRBD1. J gave up 4 bases and V 3 bases, and 10 bases lay outside the gene matches. The germline V gene encodes CDR1 LNHDA and CDR2 SQIVND (reference sequence). The CDR3 consists of 16 residues. CDR3: CASSIYSTGAGYGYTF. CDR3 coding DNA: TGTGCCAGTAGTATTTACTCGACAGGGGCTGGCTATGGCTACACCTTC.

The CDR3 loop is CASSVGDPVAKNIQYF. CDR3 DNA: TGTGCCAGCAGCGTCGGGGATCCCGTAGCCAAAAACATTCAGTACTTC. The chain combines TRBV9 with TRBJ2-4, with a tentative D call TRBD2 (5 bases). Germline CDR1 SGDLS, CDR2 YYNGEE. Trimming cost V 2 bases and J 0 bases, with 12 bases left between them. The CDR3 totals 16 residues.

The chain employs TRBV2 and TRBJ2-4; perhaps TRBD1 as D (6 bases). V lost 5 bases, J lost 5 bases, and 13 bases lay in between. CDR1 and CDR2 from the germline V gene are SNHLY and FYNNEI. The CDR3 runs to 14 residues. The CDR3 region has the DNA TGTGCCAGCAGTCTACAGGGCCGGGAAAACATTCAGTACTTC. Its translation: CASSLQGRENIQYF.

The rearrangement links TRBV5-1 to TRBJ1-6, with D uncertain. Germline-derived CDR1 and CDR2 are SGHRS and YFSETQ. V lost 0 bases and J 8 bases, leaving 12 bases between the germline ends. The CDR3 has 15 amino acids. The DNA for the CDR3 is TGCGCCAGCAGCTTGGCGCGGTCTTTCTATTCACCCCTCCACTTT. This gives the protein CASSLARSFYSPLHF.

V is TRBV18 and J is TRBJ1-1; D unclear. The germline gives CDR1 KGHSH, CDR2 LQKENI. The CDR3 covers 16 residues. Trimming removed 0 bases from V and 2 bases from J, with 13 bases in between. The CDR3, as DNA: TGTGCCAGCTCACCACCGTTGCAGCGTATTAACACTGAAGCTTTCTTT. Residues: CASSPPLQRINTEAFF.

The genes are TRBV28 and TRBJ1-5; D ambiguous. CDR3 size: 15 residues. V was trimmed by 3 bases and J by 2 bases, leaving 11 bases between them. CDR1 MDHEN and CDR2 SYDVKM come from the germline V gene. In DNA, the CDR3 is TGTGCCAGCAGTTTGCGGCGTTTGGGCAATCAGCCCCAGCATTTT. Translation gives CASSLRRLGNQPQHF.

The CDR3 DNA sequence: TGTGCCAGCAGCTTTCAGGGGACCGGGGCCAACGTCCTGACTTTC. Its protein product is CASSFQGTGANVLTF. This chain connects TRBV7-8 to TRBJ2-6; tentatively, D is TRBD1 (6 bases). The length of the CDR3 is 15 residues. The V gene's germline CDR1 is SGHVS and CDR2 FQNEAQ. The V end was cut by 3 bases, the J end by 4 bases, with 10 bases between.

V is TRBV28 and J is TRBJ2-7; 8 bases are a match to TRBD2. V trimming: 5 bases; J trimming: 6 bases; junction bases outside the gene matches: 6. CDR3 length equals 13 residues. Germline V gene sequence: CDR1 MDHEN, CDR2 SYDVKM. This CDR3 reads CASSSGGRGEQYV. The CDR3 DNA reads TGTGCCAGCAGTAGCGGGGGAAGGGGCGAGCAGTACGTC.

V and J are TRBV19 and TRBJ2-3, with 10 bases lining up with TRBD2. V trimming: 8 bases; J trimming: 8 bases; junction bases outside the gene matches: 4. The CDR3 is made up of 12 amino acids. Germline V gene data show CDR1 as LNHDA and CDR2 as SQIVND (reference sequence). CDR3 sequence reads: CASGTSVGTQYF. The CDR3 DNA is TGTGCCAGTGGGACTAGCGTTGGTACGCAGTATTTT.

The genes are TRBV4-2 and TRBJ2-7; D is ambiguous. Germline CDR1 is LGHNA and CDR2 is YNFKEQ. The length of the CDR3 is 15 residues. V lost 1 base, J lost 0 bases, and 10 bases lay in between. The CDR3 nucleotides read TGTGCCAGCAGCCAAGCCTACCGAACCTCCTACGAGCAGTACTTC. Its protein is CASSQAYRTSYEQYF.

The genes are TRBV9 and TRBJ2-7, with D perhaps TRBD2 (6 bases). Germline assignment: CDR1 SGDLS and CDR2 YYNGEE. Trimming pared 0 bases from V and 5 bases from J, leaving 9 bases between. This CDR3 contains 13 residues. In nucleotides, the CDR3 is TGTGCCAGCAGCGTAGAAGGAGGGAACGAGCAGTACTTC. Its translation is CASSVEGGNEQYF.

The chain is built from TRBV6-1 and TRBJ2-7; D is uncertain. The CDR3 extends over 12 amino acids. Between the trimmed V and J ends, which lost 2 bases and 3 bases, there was a span of 5 bases. The germline CDR1 and CDR2 sequences are MNHNS and SASEGT. Here the CDR3 reads CASSEYHYEQYV. The CDR3 nucleotides read TGTGCCAGCAGTGAATATCACTACGAGCAGTACGTC.

This chain's CDR3 is CASSSLPGRARTDTQYF. Written as DNA, the CDR3 is TGTGCCAGCAGCTCACTACCTGGGAGGGCCCGCACAGATACGCAGTATTTT. The genes are TRBV7-9 and TRBJ2-3, with 7 bases fitting TRBD2. CDR3 size: 17 residues. Trimming cost V 4 bases and J 1 base; bases outside gene matches: 11. Germline CDR1 is SEHNR and CDR2 is FQNEAQ (reference sequence).

The chain uses TRBV2 and TRBJ2-3, with 11 nucleotides matching TRBD2. Germline CDR1 and CDR2: SNHLY and FYNNEI. CDR3 length equals 17 residues. The trim removed 4 bases at V and 4 bases at J, leaving 10 bases unmatched. CDR3 in amino acids: CASSARKVAGGSDTQYF. CDR3 nucleotides: TGTGCCAGCAGTGCCCGAAAAGTAGCGGGGGGGTCAGATACGCAGTATTTT. Filled out from reference TRBV2 and TRBJ2-3, the complete variable domain reads EPEVTQTPSHQVTQMGQEVILRCVPISNHLYFYWYRQILGQKVEFLVSFYNNEISEKSEIFDDQFSVERPDGSNFTLKIRSTKLEDSAMYFCASSARKVAGGSDTQYFGPGTRLTVL.

The V and J genes are TRBV19 and TRBJ1-1; 7 positions agree with TRBD1. This CDR3 has 17 residues. The V segment lost 5 bases and the J segment 3 bases; nucleotides outside the gene matches: 15. Per germline, CDR1 LNHDA and CDR2 SQIVND (reference sequence). The CDR3 DNA follows: TGTGCCAGTAGTCTGTCGACAGGGAAGGTTCAAGACACTGAAGCTTTCTTT. Its translation: CASSLSTGKVQDTEAFF.

The rearrangement uses TRBV5-8 and TRBJ1-6; D is possibly TRBD1 (5 bases). CDR1 SGHTS and CDR2 YDEGEE come from the germline V gene. Deletions cut 3 bases from V and 12 bases from J, with 13 bases between. There are 13 residues in the CDR3. CDR3 residues: CASSSDGGGPLHF. The CDR3 DNA reads as TGTGCCAGCAGCTCGGACGGCGGGGGACCCCTCCACTTT.

The V gene is TRBV7-2, the J gene TRBJ2-5; 13 bases are a match to TRBD2. CDR1 is SGHTA and CDR2 is FQGNSA in the germline V gene. The CDR3 length is 15 residues. V shed 4 bases, J shed 5 bases, and the junction held 4 bases outside the gene matches. Written as DNA, the CDR3 is TGTGCCAGCAGCTCGGGACTAGCGGGGAGGGAGACCCAGTACTTC. Translating gives CASSSGLAGRETQYF.

The chain joins TRBV5-1 to TRBJ2-4; tentative D call: TRBD2 (6 bases). The CDR3 is made up of 18 amino acids. CDR1 is SGHRS and CDR2 is YFSETQ in the germline V gene. The V and J ends lost 5 bases and 0 bases respectively, with 21 bases between them. The DNA for the CDR3 is TGCGCCAGCAGGCCGGCCGGGACTCTTGTACTAGCCAAAAACATTCAGTACTTC. Translation gives CASRPAGTLVLAKNIQYF.

The genes are TRBV7-6 and TRBJ1-3; D unclear. Trimming took 1 base from V and 0 from J, leaving 13 bases between them. The CDR3 totals 17 residues. Germline CDR1 SGHVS, CDR2 FNYEAQ. CDR3 nucleotides: TGTGCCAGCAGCTTAGACACTTCCGGAGTCTCTGGAAACACCATATATTTT. This codes for CASSLDTSGVSGNTIYF.

The V and J genes are TRBV7-2 and TRBJ2-7; a weak D match, TRBD2 (5 bases). V was trimmed by 5 bases and J by 1 base, leaving 12 bases between them. The CDR3 covers 14 residues. Germline lookup yields CDR1 SGHTA and CDR2 FQGNSA. CDR3 sequence (DNA): TGTGCCAGCAGCCGGACCGGGGAGTCCTACGAGCAGTACTTC. Translation gives CASSRTGESYEQYF.

V usage is TRBV7-2 and J usage is TRBJ1-5, with TRBD1 identical over 11 bases. CDR1 SGHTA and CDR2 FQGNSA come from the germline V gene. This CDR3 contains 16 residues. The J segment lost 6 bases and the V segment lost 2 bases, leaving 6 bases of the junction unmatched. CDR3 sequence (DNA): TGTGCCAGCAGCTTACTCGGACAGGGGGCATCTCAGCCCCAGCATTTT. Protein product: CASSLLGQGASQPQHF.

The chain carries TRBV2 and TRBJ2-7, with 7 bases matching TRBD1. The CDR3 is 12 residues long. Germline lookup yields CDR1 SNHLY and CDR2 FYNNEI. V shed 8 bases, J shed 2 bases, and the junction held 3 bases outside the gene matches. This chain's CDR3 is CASSQGAYEQYF. The CDR3 DNA sequence: TGTGCCAGCTCCCAGGGGGCCTACGAGCAGTACTTC.

In DNA, the CDR3 is TGTGCCAGTAGTATACTAGCGGGAATAAGCACAGATACGCAGTATTTT. Protein sequence: CASSILAGISTDTQYF. This chain uses TRBV19 with TRBJ2-3; 9 nucleotides match TRBD2. V lost 2 bases and J lost 0; bases outside the gene matches: 3. The length of the CDR3 is 16 residues. Germline V lookup: CDR1 LNHDA, CDR2 SQIVND (reference sequence). Full variable domain (outside the CDR3, taken from reference TRBV19 and TRBJ2-3): DGGITQSPKYLFRKEGQNVTLSCEQNLNHDAMYWYRQDPGQGLRLIYYSQIVNDFQKGDIAEGYSVSREKKESFPLTVTSAQKNPTAFYLCASSILAGISTDTQYFGPGTRLTVL.

V and J are TRBV28 and TRBJ1-2; possibly TRBD1 for D (6 bases). The germline gives CDR1 MDHEN, CDR2 SYDVKM. Trimming left V 5 bases short and J 10 bases short, with 17 bases between. The CDR3 extends over 13 amino acids. The CDR3 loop is CASSREDSVIYTF. The CDR3 nucleotides are TGTGCCAGCAGTCGAGAGGACAGCGTAATCTACACCTTC.